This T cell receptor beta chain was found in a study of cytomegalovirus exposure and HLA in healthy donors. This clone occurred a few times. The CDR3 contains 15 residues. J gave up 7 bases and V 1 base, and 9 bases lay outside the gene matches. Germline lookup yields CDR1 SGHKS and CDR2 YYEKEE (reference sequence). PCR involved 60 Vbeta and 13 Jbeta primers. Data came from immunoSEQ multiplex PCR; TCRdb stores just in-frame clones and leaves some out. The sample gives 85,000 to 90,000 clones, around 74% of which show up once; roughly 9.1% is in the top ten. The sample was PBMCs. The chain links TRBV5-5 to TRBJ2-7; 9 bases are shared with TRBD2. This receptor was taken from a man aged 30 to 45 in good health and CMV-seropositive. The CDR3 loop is CASSLSSAGGREQYF. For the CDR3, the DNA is TGTGCCAGCAGCTTGAGTAGTGCGGGGGGGCGTGAGCAGTACTTC.